This T cell receptor beta chain appears in the sequencing data of a study of cytomegalovirus exposure and HLA in healthy donors. Of note for this clone: What it binds is unknown.

The PCR made use of 60 Vbeta and 13 Jbeta primers. Sequencing used immunoSEQ multiplex PCR; TCRdb keeps in-frame clones, though not all of them. Of 150,000 to 200,000 clones in the sample, about four fifths were seen once. Study-wide results and caveats: Presence/absence analyses took donor sequencing depth as roughly uniform.

V lost 5 bases and J lost 2; bases outside the gene matches: 6. The CDR3 extends over 15 amino acids. Germline V lookup: CDR1 GTSNPN, CDR2 SVGIG (reference sequence). The material sequenced was PBMCs. The rearrangement links TRBV30 to TRBJ2-3; TRBD2 agrees at 11 bases. The receptor was isolated from a man aged 50-60 years in good health and CMV-seropositive. CDR3 sequence reads: CAWSLAGGPTDTQYF. CDR3 in DNA: TGTGCCTGGTCTCTAGCGGGAGGACCCACAGATACGCAGTATTTT.